Below are 4 T cell receptor beta chains sequenced from a single sample in a study of T cells in Graves' hyperthyroidism and ophthalmopathy. Amplification yielded TCR beta CDR3 regions, with RNA transcripts as the source. Using the HTBI primer set, a first-round RT-PCR was run on the TCR CDR3. TCRdb analysed the multiplex PCR reads with MiXCR anew, one entry per CDR3 protein. The table includes around 660,000 distinct CDR3 sequences, just under 45% detected once. The sequencing input was peripheral blood or thyroid tissue (not recorded which). These TCRs come from an adult man with Graves' disease, either hyperthyroidism or ophthalmopathy (not recorded which).

This clonotype was observed a handful of times. This chain joins TRBV20-1 and TRBJ1-5, with 12 bases matching TRBD1. Germline lookup yields CDR1 DFQATT and CDR2 SNEGSKA (reference sequence). This CDR3 comprises 14 residues. V gave up 3 bases and J gave up 6 bases; unmatched junction bases: 3. In DNA, the CDR3 is TGCAGTGCTAGGGGACAGGGGGCTTCTCAGCCCCAGCATTTT. This sequence encodes CSARGQGASQPQHF.

The chain carries TRBV20-1 and TRBJ2-5; D ambiguous. Germline CDR1 reads DFQATT; CDR2 reads SNEGSKA (reference sequence). V lost 3 bases, J lost 3 bases, and 11 bases lay in between. This CDR3 has 13 residues. CDR3 region: CSARGENKETQYF. In DNA, the CDR3 is TGCAGTGCTAGGGGTGAAAATAAAGAGACCCAGTACTTC.

This clonotype was seen repeatedly, ten times or more. This chain uses TRBV7-8 with TRBJ1-1; D unclear. Looked up from germline, CDR1 is SGHVS and CDR2 is FQNEAQ. V dropped 7 bases and J dropped 1 base, with 13 bases sitting between them. The CDR3 is 14 amino acids. The CDR3 DNA is TGTGCCAGCATGAGAGAGGGCTCGAACACTGAAGCTTTCTTT. It codes for CASMREGSNTEAFF.

Regarding this clonotype: A read error is possible here, since a much larger clone lies one base away. Given the absence of the conserved phenylalanine or tryptophan at the CDR3 end, a read error is likely. The chain is built from TRBV29-1 and TRBJ1-1; D gene ambiguous. Germline V gene lookup returns CDR1 SQVTM and CDR2 ANQGSEA. CDR3 length: 12 residues. V lost 8 bases, J lost 0 bases, and 10 bases lay in between. CDR3 sequence reads: CSSETVNTEAFL. CDR3 sequence (DNA): TGCAGCTCCGAGACGGTGAACACTGAAGCTTTCCTT.